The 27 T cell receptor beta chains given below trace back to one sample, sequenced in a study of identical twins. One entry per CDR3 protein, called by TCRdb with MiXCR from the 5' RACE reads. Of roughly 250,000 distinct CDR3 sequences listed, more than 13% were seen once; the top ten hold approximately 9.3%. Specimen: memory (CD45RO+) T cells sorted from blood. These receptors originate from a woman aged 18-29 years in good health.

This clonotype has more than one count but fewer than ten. The CDR3 DNA sequence: TGTGCCAGCAGTGAATCTCGAGACAGGGAGGGTCCCCAGCATTTT. Translation: CASSESRDREGPQHF. The J gene is TRBJ1-5, the V gene TRBV25-1, with 7 bases fitting TRBD1. V was clipped by 1 base and J by 10 bases; unmatched bases: 10. Germline CDR1 reads MGHDK; CDR2 reads SYGVNS. The CDR3 has 15 amino acids.

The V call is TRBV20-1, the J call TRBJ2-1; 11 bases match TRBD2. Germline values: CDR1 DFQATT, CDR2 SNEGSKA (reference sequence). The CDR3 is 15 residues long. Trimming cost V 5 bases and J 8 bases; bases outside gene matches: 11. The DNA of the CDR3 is TGCAGTGCTGGGACCACTAGCGGGAGTAGGTATGAGCAGTTCTTC. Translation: CSAGTTSGSRYEQFF.

The CDR3, as DNA: TGCAGCGGGCTGACTAGCGGGAGGGCCGGGAGCGCAGATACGCAGTATTTT. Translated: CSGLTSGRAGSADTQYF. The chain employs TRBV29-1 and TRBJ2-3; the match to TRBD2 covers 14 bases. The germline V gene encodes CDR1 SQVTM and CDR2 ANQGSEA. The CDR3 runs to 17 residues. V lost 7 bases and J lost 4; bases outside the gene matches: 13.

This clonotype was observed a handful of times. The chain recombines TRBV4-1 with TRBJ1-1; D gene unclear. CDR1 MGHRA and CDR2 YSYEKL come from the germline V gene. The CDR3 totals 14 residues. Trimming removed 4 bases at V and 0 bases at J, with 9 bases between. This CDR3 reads CASSLQSMNTEAFF. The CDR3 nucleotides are TGCGCCAGCAGCCTACAGAGCATGAACACTGAAGCTTTCTTT.

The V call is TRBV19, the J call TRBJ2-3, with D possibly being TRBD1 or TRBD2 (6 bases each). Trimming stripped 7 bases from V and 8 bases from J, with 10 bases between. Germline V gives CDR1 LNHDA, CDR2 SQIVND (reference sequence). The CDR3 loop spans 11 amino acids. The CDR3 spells CASKGGRTQYF. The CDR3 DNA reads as TGTGCCAGTAAGGGGGGTCGTACGCAGTATTTT.

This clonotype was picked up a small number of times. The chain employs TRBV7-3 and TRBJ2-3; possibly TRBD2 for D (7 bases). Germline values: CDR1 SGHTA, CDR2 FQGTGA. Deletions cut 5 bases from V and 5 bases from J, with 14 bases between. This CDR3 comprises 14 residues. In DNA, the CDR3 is TGTGCCAGCAGCCGGTCGGGGGGCCAAGATACGCAGTATTTT. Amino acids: CASSRSGGQDTQYF.

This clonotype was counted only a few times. The CDR3 DNA follows: TGCGCCAGCAGCCATGCCGAAAAGTCCAACTATGGCTACACCTTC. It codes for CASSHAEKSNYGYTF. J is TRBJ1-2 and V is TRBV4-3; the D is unclear. Germline CDR1 reads LGHNA; CDR2 reads YSLEER. This CDR3 has 15 residues. The V and J ends lost 3 bases and 2 bases respectively, with 13 bases between them.

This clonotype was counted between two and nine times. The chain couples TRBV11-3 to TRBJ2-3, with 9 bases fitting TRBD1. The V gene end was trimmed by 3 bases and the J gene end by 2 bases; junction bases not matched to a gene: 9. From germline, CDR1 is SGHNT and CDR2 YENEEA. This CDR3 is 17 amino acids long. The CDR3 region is CASSFRTGAISTDTQYF. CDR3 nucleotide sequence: TGTGCCAGCAGCTTCCGGACAGGGGCGATCTCCACAGATACGCAGTATTTT.

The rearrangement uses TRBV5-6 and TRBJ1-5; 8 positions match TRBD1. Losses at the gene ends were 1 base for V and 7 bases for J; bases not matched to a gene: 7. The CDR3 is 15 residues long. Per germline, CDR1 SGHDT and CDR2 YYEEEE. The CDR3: CASSLFDRGAQPQHF. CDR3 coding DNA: TGTGCCAGCAGCTTGTTCGACAGGGGCGCCCAGCCCCAGCATTTT.

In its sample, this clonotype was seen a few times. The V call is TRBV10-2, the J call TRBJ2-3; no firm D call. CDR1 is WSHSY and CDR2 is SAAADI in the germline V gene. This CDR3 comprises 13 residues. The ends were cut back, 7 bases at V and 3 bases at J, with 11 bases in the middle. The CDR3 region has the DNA TGCGCCAGCACCCTCGTTAGGACAGATACGCAGTATTTT. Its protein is CASTLVRTDTQYF.

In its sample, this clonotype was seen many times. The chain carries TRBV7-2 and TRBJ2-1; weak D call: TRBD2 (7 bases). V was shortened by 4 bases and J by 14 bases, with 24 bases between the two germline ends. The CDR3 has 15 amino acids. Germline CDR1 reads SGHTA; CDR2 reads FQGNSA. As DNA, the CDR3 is TGTGCCAGCAGCTCCAGCCTCGGGGGGCCCCAAGAAAAGTTCTTC. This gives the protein CASSSSLGGPQEKFF.

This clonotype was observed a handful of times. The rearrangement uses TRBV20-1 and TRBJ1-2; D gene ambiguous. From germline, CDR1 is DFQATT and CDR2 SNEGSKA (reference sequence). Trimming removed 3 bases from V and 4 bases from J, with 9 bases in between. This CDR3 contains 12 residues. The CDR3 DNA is TGCAGTGCTAGTTGGGCGGGCTATGGCTACACCTTC. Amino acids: CSASWAGYGYTF.

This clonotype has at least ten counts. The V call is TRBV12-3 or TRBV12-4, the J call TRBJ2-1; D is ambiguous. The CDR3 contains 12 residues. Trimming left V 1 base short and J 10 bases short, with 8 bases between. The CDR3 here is CASSLGRTEQFF. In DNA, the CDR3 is TGTGCCAGCAGTTTAGGTAGAACAGAGCAGTTCTTC.

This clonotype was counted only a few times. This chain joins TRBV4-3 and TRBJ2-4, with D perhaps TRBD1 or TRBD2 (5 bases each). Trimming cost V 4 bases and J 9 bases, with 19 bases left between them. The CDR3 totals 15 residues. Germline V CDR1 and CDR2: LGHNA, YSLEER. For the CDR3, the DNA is TGCGCCAGCAGCCCCGGGACGATCGGTGGTGGCATTCAGTACTTC. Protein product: CASSPGTIGGGIQYF.

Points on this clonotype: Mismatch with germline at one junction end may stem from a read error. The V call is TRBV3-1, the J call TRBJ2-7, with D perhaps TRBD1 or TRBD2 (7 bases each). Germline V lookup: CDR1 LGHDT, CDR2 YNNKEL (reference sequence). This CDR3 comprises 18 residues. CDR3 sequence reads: CTSSKLGLGGGAGPEQYF. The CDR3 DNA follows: TGTACCAGCAGCAAACTAGGGCTGGGAGGGGGCGCTGGACCCGAGCAGTACTTC.

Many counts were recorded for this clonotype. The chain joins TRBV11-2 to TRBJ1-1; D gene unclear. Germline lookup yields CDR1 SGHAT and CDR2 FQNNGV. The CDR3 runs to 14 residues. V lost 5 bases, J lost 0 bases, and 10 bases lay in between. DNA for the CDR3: TGTGCCAGCAGCCCAGCAGCCTTGAACACTGAAGCTTTCTTT. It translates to CASSPAALNTEAFF.

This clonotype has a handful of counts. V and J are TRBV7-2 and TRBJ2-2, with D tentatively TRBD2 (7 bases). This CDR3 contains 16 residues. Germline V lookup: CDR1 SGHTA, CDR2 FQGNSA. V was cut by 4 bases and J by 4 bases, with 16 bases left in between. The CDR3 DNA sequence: TGTGCCAGCAGCTGGGGGGGCGGGAGAACCACCGGGGAGCTGTTTTTT. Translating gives CASSWGGGRTTGELFF.

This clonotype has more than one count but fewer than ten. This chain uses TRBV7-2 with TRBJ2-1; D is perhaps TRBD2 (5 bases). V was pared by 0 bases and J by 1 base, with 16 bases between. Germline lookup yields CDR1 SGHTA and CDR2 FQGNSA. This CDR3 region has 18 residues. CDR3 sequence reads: CASSLAGASFGSYNEQFF. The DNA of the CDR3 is TGTGCCAGCAGCTTAGCGGGAGCAAGTTTTGGGTCCTACAATGAGCAGTTCTTC.

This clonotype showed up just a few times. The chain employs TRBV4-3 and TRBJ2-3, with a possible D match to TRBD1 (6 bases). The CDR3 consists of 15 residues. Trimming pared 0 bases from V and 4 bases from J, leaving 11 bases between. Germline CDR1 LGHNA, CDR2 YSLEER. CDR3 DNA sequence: TGCGCCAGCAGCCAAGATTTACAGGGTGCAGATACGCAGTATTTT. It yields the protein CASSQDLQGADTQYF.

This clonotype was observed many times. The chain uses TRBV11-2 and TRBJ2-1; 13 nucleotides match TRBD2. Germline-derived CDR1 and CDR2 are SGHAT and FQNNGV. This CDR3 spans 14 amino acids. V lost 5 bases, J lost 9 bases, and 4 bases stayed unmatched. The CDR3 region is CASSTGLAGPEQFF. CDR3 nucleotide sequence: TGTGCCAGCAGCACGGGACTAGCGGGACCTGAGCAGTTCTTC.

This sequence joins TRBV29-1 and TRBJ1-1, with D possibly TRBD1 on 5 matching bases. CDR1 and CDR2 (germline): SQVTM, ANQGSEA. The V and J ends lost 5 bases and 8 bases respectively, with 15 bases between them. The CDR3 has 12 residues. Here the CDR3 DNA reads TGCAGCGTTAAAGCAGACAGTCCAGAAGCTTTCTTT. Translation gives CSVKADSPEAFF.

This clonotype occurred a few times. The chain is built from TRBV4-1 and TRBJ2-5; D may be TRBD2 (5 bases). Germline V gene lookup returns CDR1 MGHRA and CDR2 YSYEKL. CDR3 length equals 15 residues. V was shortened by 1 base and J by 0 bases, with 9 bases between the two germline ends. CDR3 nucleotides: TGCGCCAGCAGCCAAGTACCGGGGTACCAAGAGACCCAGTACTTC. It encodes CASSQVPGYQETQYF.

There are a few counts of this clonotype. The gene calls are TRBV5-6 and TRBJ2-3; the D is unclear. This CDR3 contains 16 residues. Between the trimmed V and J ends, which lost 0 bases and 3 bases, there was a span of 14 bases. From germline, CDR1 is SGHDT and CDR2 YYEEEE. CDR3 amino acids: CASSLALVPSTDTQYF. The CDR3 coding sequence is TGTGCCAGCAGCTTGGCTCTTGTACCTAGTACAGATACGCAGTATTTT.

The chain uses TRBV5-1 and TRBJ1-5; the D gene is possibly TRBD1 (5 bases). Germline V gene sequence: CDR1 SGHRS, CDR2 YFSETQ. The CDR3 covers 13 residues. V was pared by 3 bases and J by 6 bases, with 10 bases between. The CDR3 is CASSSQVGQPQHF. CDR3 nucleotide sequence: TGCGCCAGCAGCTCACAGGTGGGTCAGCCCCAGCATTTT.

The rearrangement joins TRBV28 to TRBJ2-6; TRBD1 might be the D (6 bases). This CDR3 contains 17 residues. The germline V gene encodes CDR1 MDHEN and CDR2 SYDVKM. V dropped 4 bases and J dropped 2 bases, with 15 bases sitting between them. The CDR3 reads CASSWTDWAAGANVLTF. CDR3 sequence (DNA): TGTGCCAGCAGTTGGACAGATTGGGCCGCTGGGGCCAACGTCCTGACTTTC.

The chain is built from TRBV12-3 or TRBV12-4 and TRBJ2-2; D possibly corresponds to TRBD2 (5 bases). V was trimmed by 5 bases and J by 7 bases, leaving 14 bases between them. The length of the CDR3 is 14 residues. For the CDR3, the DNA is TGTGCCAGCAGTGGAGAGGGCAGCGGCGGGGAGCTGTTTTTT. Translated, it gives CASSGEGSGGELFF.

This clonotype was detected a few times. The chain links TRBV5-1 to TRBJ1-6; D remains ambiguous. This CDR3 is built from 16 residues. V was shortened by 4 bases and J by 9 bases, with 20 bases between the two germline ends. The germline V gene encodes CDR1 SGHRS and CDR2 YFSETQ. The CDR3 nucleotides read TGCGCCAGCAGCACAGAACCACCGGGAGAGATTTCACCCCTCCACTTT. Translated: CASSTEPPGEISPLHF. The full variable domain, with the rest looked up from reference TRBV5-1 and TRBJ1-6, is KAGVTQTPRYLIKTRGQQVTLSCSPISGHRSVSWYQQTPGQGLQFLFEYFSETQRNKGNFPGRFSGRQFSNSRSEMNVSTLELGDSALYLCASSTEPPGEISPLHFGNGTRLTVT.